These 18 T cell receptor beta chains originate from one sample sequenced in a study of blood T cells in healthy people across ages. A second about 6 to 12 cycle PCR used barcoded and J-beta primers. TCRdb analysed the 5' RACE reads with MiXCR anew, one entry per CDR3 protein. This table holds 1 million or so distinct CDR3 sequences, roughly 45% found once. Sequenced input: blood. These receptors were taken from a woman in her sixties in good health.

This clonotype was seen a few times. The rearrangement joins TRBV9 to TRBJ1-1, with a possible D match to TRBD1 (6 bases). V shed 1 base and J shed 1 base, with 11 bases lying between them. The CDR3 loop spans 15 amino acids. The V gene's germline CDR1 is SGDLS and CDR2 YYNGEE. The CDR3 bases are TGTGCCAGCAGCGTACAGGGGTCCCCGAACACTGAAGCTTTCTTT. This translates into CASSVQGSPNTEAFF. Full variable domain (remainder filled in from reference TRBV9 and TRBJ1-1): DSGVTQTPKHLITATGQRVTLRCSPRSGDLSVYWYQQSLDQGLQFLIQYYNGEERAKGNILERFSAQQFPDLHSELNLSSLELGDSALYFCASSVQGSPNTEAFFGQGTRLTVV.

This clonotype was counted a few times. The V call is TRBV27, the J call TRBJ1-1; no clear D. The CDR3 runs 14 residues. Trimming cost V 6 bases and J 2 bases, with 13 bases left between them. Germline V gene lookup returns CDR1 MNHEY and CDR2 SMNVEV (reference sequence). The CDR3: CASRLWQTNTEAFF. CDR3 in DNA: TGTGCCAGCAGACTGTGGCAGACTAACACTGAAGCTTTCTTT.

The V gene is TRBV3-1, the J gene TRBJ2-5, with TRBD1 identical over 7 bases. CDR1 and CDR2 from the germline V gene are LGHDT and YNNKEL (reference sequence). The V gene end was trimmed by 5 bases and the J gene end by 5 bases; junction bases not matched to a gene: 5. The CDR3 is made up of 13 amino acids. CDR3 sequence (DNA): TGTGCCAGCAGCGACAGGGATAGGGAGACCCAGTACTTC. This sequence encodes CASSDRDRETQYF.

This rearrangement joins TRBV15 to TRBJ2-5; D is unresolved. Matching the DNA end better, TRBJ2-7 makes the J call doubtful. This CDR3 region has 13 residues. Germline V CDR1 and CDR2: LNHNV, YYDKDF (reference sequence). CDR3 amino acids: CATSLNSNYEQYF. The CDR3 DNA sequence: TGTGCCACCAGCTTGAACAGCAACTACGAGCAGTACTTC.

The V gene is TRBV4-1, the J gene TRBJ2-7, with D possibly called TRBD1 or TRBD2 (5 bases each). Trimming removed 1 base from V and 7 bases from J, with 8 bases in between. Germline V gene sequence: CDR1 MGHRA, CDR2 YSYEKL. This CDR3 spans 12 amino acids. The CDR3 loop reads CASSQVGTEQYF. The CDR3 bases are TGCGCCAGCAGCCAAGTCGGGACGGAGCAGTACTTC.

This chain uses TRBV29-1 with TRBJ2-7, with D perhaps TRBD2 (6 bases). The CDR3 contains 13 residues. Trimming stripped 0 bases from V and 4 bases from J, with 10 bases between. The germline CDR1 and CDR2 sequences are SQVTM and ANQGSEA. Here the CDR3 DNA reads TGCAGCGTTGAAGATGGGGAGGAATACGAGCAGTACTTC. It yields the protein CSVEDGEEYEQYF.

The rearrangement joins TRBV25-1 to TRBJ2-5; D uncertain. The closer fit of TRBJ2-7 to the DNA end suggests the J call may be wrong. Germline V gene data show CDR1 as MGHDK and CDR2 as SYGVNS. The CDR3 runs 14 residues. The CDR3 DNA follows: TGTGCCAGCAGTGGAGAATTCTATTCCTACGAGCAGTACTTC. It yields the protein CASSGEFYSYEQYF.

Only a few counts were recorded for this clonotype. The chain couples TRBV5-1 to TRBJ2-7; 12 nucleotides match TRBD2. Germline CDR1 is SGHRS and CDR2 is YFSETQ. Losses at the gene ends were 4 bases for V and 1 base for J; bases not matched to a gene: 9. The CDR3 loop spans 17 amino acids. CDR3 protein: CASSPYRTSGVSYEQYF. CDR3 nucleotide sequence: TGCGCCAGCAGCCCCTATAGGACTAGCGGGGTATCCTACGAGCAGTACTTC.

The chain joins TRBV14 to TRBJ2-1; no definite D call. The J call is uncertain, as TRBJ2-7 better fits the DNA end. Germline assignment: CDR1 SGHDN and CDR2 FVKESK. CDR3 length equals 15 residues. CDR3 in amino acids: CASSQVRTHYNEQYF. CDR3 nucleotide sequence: TGTGCCAGCAGCCAAGTGAGGACCCACTACAATGAGCAGTACTTC.

The CDR3 DNA reads TGTGCCAGCAGTCCCGACAGGGTCTTCCACGAGCAGTACTTC. Translating gives CASSPDRVFHEQYF. V usage is TRBV7-2 and J usage is TRBJ2-7, with 7 bases that match TRBD1. CDR1 and CDR2 (germline): SGHTA, FQGNSA. The ends lost 6 bases at V and 5 bases at J; junction bases unmatched: 10. The CDR3 is 14 amino acids.

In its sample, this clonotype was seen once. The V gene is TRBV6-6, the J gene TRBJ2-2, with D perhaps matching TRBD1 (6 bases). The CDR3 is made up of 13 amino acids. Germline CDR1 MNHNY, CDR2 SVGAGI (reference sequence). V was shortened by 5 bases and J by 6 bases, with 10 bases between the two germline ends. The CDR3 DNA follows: TGTGCCAGCAGTCCAAAGGGGGCCGGGGAGCTGTTTTTT. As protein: CASSPKGAGELFF.

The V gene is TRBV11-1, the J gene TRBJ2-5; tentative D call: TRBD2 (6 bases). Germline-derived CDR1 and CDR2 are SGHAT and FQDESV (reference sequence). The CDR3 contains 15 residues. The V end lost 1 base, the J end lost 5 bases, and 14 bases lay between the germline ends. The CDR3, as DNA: TGTGCCAGCAGCTTAGGCGTCGACGGGGGTGAGACCCAGTACTTC. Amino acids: CASSLGVDGGETQYF.

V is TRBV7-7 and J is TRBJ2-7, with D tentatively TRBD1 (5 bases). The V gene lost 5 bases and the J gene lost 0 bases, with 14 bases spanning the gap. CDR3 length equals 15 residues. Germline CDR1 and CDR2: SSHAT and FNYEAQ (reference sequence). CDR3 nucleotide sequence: TGTGCCAGCAGCACCGACAGCTTGATCTCCTACGAGCAGTACTTC. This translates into CASSTDSLISYEQYF.

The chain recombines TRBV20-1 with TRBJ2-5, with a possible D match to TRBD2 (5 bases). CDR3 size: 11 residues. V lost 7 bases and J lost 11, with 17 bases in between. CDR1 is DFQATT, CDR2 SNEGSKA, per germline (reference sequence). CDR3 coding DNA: TGCAGTGTCACGGAGGAGGCTGAGCAGTACTTC. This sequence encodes CSVTEEAEQYF.

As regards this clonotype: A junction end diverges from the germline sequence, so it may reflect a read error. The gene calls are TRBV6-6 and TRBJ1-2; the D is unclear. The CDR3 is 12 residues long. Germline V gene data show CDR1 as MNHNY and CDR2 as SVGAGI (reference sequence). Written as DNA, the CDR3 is TGTGCCAGCAGGTACTCCGCCGAGGGCTACACCTTC. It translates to CASRYSAEGYTF.

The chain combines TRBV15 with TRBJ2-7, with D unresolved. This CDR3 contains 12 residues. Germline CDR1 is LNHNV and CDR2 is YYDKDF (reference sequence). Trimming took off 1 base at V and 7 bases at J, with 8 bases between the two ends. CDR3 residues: CATSRGEREQYF. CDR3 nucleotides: TGTGCCACCAGCAGAGGAGAACGAGAGCAGTACTTC.

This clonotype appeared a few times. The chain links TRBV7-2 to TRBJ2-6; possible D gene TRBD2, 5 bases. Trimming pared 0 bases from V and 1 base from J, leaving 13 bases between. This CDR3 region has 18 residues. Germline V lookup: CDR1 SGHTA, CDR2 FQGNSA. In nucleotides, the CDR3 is TGTGCCAGCAGCTTAGCGTGGGGTGGAGGTTCTGGGGCCAACGTCCTGACTTTC. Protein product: CASSLAWGGGSGANVLTF.

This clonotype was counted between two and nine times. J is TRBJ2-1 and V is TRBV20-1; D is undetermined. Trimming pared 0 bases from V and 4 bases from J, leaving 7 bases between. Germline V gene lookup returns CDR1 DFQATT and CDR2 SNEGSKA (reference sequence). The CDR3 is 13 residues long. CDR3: CSARDPFYNEQFF. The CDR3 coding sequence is TGCAGTGCTAGAGACCCGTTTTACAATGAGCAGTTCTTC.